Here is one T cell receptor beta chain with its context. It lacks a known antigen. Base qualities are not at hand, and no much larger clone is one base apart. V was cut back by 1 base and J by 1 base, leaving a gap of 13 bases between them. For CDR1 and CDR2, the germline V gene (reference sequence) lists SGHNT and YYREEE. The CDR3, cysteine through phenylalanine, is 16 amino acids long. The DNA shown is the 48-base CDR3, in frame from base 1. The data were produced on an Illumina HiSeq 1500. The raw public reads went through TCRdb reprocessing: fastp at Q25, MiXCR clone calling, in-frame beta chains kept. Duplicate CDR3 protein sequences are folded into a single record with the most common DNA and genes. For this sample the table gives some 130,000 distinct CDR3 sequences, of which roughly a quarter were detected only once. The top ten constitute 34% of the sample. This entry belongs to a study of T cell repertoires in cytomegalovirus infection (dated by TCRdb to between 2018 and 2021). Background for the entire study: Donor HLA type was relevant to the analysis, because carriage of CMV infection together with the matching HLA type was indicated by public TCR beta signatures.

The research as a whole found: In both this cohort and an independent cohort of some 370 donors, the cumulative frequency of public TCR beta family members distinguished carriers of CMV infection plus the relevant HLA type. In the ex vivo response, HLA-C-restricted CMV-specific TCR beta clonotypes were dominant, and in two of eight donors the single most frequent clonotype came from this HLA-C-restricted group.

This receptor was taken from a human donor in good health (CMV status not recorded). Some clones in this sample may be carry-over from other donors' samples. The sample comprised PBMCs, sequenced either directly or after in vitro stimulation (not recorded which). The sequence links TRBV5-4 to TRBJ2-3, with the D segment possibly TRBD1 or TRBD2, each aligning over 5 bases. The CDR3 protein sequence reads: CASSLPGASGTDTQYF. The DNA reads as follows: TGTGCCAGCAGCTTGCCCGGGGCCTCTGGCACAGATACGCAGTATTTT. The full variable domain, completed from the reference TRBV5-4 and TRBJ2-3 proteins outside the CDR3, reads ETGVTQSPTHLIKTRGQQVTLRCSSQSGHNTVSWYQQALGQGPQFIFQYYREEENGRGNFPPRFSGLQFPNYSSELNVNALELDDSALYLCASSLPGASGTDTQYFGPGTRLTVL.